The present T cell receptor beta chain was sequenced within a study of control samples from healthy donors and cancer patients. Sequenced by immunoSEQ multiplex PCR; TCRdb stores in-frame clones only, minus some. The sample gives about 170,000 clones, roughly nine tenths of which show up once; about 1.4% is in the top ten. Germline V gives CDR1 SQVTM, CDR2 ANQGSEA. This CDR3 contains 13 residues. The V end lost 6 bases, the J end lost 0 bases, and 10 bases lay between the germline ends. Sequenced input: blood. This TCR was sampled from a woman in her 30s in good health. The chain couples TRBV29-1 to TRBJ2-3; a weak D match, TRBD1 (5 bases). Written as DNA, the CDR3 is TGCAGCGTCGGACACACTAGCACAGATACGCAGTATTTT. Translation: CSVGHTSTDTQYF.